Listed below are T cell receptor beta chains from one sample, sequenced in a study of blood T cell repertoires in COVID-19. The method was immunoSEQ multiplex PCR; TCRdb's version includes in-frame clones alone and lacks a portion of them. The sample records about 150,000 clones, approximately 80% being singletons. The sample consisted of peripheral blood. The receptor source for this set is a woman in her forties or fifties in a cohort sampled during active or convalescent COVID-19. Each CDR3 is given with its conserved first and last residue. The D gene is left open where the match is weak. Some rows mark clone size as missing; the rest say once, few, many or name a class of expanded clone.

V gene: TRBV7-2
D gene: TRBD2
J gene: TRBJ2-7
clone size: NA
CDR3 DNA: TGTGCCAGCAGTCTAGCGGGGGGCCCCTACGAGCAGTACTTC
CDR3 protein: CASSLAGGPYEQYF

V gene: TRBV5-1
D gene: TRBD1
J gene: TRBJ1-2
clone size: few
CDR3 DNA: TGCGCCAGCAGCCCGAGCCTCAGGACAGGAGGCGGCTACACCTTC
CDR3 protein: CASSPSLRTGGGYTF

V gene: TRBV4-3
D gene: NA
J gene: TRBJ1-2
clone size: few
CDR3 DNA: TGCGCCAGCAGCCAAGAGAGGCCGGCCTATGGCTACACCTTC
CDR3 protein: CASSQERPAYGYTF

V gene: TRBV27
D gene: NA
J gene: TRBJ2-5
clone size: NA
CDR3 DNA: TGTGCCAGCAGTTTATCCCCCATTTCGGGGGTTGGTCAAGAGACCCAGTACTTC
CDR3 protein: CASSLSPISGVGQETQYF

V gene: TRBV18
D gene: TRBD1
J gene: TRBJ1-1
clone size: NA
CDR3 DNA: TGTGCCAGCTCGAACAGGGGGCCGGGGGAGAGCACTGAAGCTTTCTTT
CDR3 protein: CASSNRGPGESTEAFF

V gene: TRBV3-1/TRBV3-2
D gene: TRBD1
J gene: TRBJ2-1
clone size: once
CDR3 DNA: TGTGCCAGCAGCCAAGACTTTCCGGGGACAGCCTACAATGAGCAGTTCTTC
CDR3 protein: CASSQDFPGTAYNEQFF

V gene: TRBV5-6
D gene: NA
J gene: TRBJ2-7
clone size: many
CDR3 DNA: TGTGCCAGCATCTTGGCAGGGGCAGGGTCCTACGAGCAGTACTTC
CDR3 protein: CASILAGAGSYEQYF

V gene: TRBV19
D gene: TRBD1
J gene: TRBJ2-7
clone size: NA
CDR3 DNA: TGTGCCAGTAGGCTTAGGGCAGGGGGACCCTACGAGCAGTACTTC
CDR3 protein: CASRLRAGGPYEQYF

V gene: TRBV30
D gene: NA
J gene: TRBJ2-1
clone size: NA
CDR3 DNA: TGTGCCTGGAGTGTACGAACAGGGTGGGATGAGCAGTTCTTC
CDR3 protein: CAWSVRTGWDEQFF

V gene: TRBV7-3
D gene: TRBD2
J gene: TRBJ2-2
clone size: NA
CDR3 DNA: TGTGCCAGCAGCCCCCTGCGGGGGGACACCGGGGAGCTGTTTTTT
CDR3 protein: CASSPLRGDTGELFF

V gene: TRBV19
D gene: TRBD2
J gene: TRBJ2-3
clone size: NA
CDR3 DNA: TGTGCCAGCCTAGCGGGGGCCACAGATACGCAGTATTTT
CDR3 protein: CASLAGATDTQYF

V gene: TRBV18
D gene: NA
J gene: TRBJ1-2
clone size: NA
CDR3 DNA: TGTGCCAGCTCACCTTCCTATGAGCCGGGGGACTATGGCTACACCTTC
CDR3 protein: CASSPSYEPGDYGYTF

V gene: TRBV27
D gene: TRBD1
J gene: TRBJ1-6
clone size: NA
CDR3 DNA: TGTGCCAGCAGTTTATGGGACAGTCCTAATTCACCCCTCCACTTT
CDR3 protein: CASSLWDSPNSPLHF

V gene: TRBV19
D gene: TRBD2
J gene: TRBJ2-1
clone size: NA
CDR3 DNA: TGTGCCAGTAGTCCTGTCCCGGGGGGGCAGTTCTTC
CDR3 protein: CASSPVPGGQFF

V gene: TRBV4-3
D gene: NA
J gene: TRBJ2-7
clone size: NA
CDR3 DNA: TGCGCCAGCAGCCAAGAGTATGTAGGGACAAGGTCCTACGAGCAGTACTTC
CDR3 protein: CASSQEYVGTRSYEQYF

V gene: TRBV9
D gene: TRBD2
J gene: TRBJ2-4
clone size: NA
CDR3 DNA: TGTGCCAGCAGCGTATCTAGCGGGGAGTCAAACATTCAGTACTTC
CDR3 protein: CASSVSSGESNIQYF

V gene: TRBV10-3
D gene: NA
J gene: TRBJ1-5
clone size: NA
CDR3 DNA: TGTGCCATCAGTCAACGGGATAGCAATCAGCCCCAGCATTTT
CDR3 protein: CAISQRDSNQPQHF

V gene: TRBV24-1
D gene: TRBD1
J gene: TRBJ2-1
clone size: NA
CDR3 DNA: TGTGCCACCAGATCCCGGGACAGGAGAAACAATGAGCAGTTCTTC
CDR3 protein: CATRSRDRRNNEQFF

V gene: TRBV2
D gene: NA
J gene: TRBJ2-1
clone size: NA
CDR3 DNA: TGTGCCAGCAGGGCTAGAGCCAACGTGGATGAGCAGTTCTTC
CDR3 protein: CASRARANVDEQFF

V gene: TRBV3-1/TRBV3-2
D gene: NA
J gene: TRBJ2-7
clone size: NA
CDR3 DNA: TGTGCCAGCAGCCAACGACAGACTTCCTACGAGCAGTACTTC
CDR3 protein: CASSQRQTSYEQYF

V gene: TRBV7-9
D gene: NA
J gene: TRBJ2-2
clone size: NA
CDR3 DNA: TGTGCCAGCAGCCGGCCGGCAGGGGCCACCGGGGAGCTGTTTTTT
CDR3 protein: CASSRPAGATGELFF

V gene: TRBV12-3/TRBV12-4
D gene: NA
J gene: TRBJ2-3
clone size: NA
CDR3 DNA: TGTGCCAGCAGCCGTACAGGATATACGCAGTATTTT
CDR3 protein: CASSRTGYTQYF

V gene: TRBV6-6
D gene: TRBD1
J gene: TRBJ2-7
clone size: NA
CDR3 DNA: TGTGCCAGCAGTTACCCGTTCCAGGGGGAGACCTACGAGCAGTACTTC
CDR3 protein: CASSYPFQGETYEQYF

V gene: TRBV27
D gene: TRBD1
J gene: TRBJ1-6
clone size: NA
CDR3 DNA: TGTGCCAGCAGTTTATTAGGGGCTAGGGGGCGGAATTCACCCCTCCACTTT
CDR3 protein: CASSLLGARGRNSPLHF

V gene: TRBV20-1
D gene: NA
J gene: TRBJ2-7
clone size: NA
CDR3 DNA: TGCAGTGCTAGAGATCTGTACGAGCAGTACTTC
CDR3 protein: CSARDLYEQYF

V gene: TRBV29-1
D gene: NA
J gene: TRBJ2-2
clone size: NA
CDR3 DNA: TGCAGCGTTCGCGCGGTGGGGGCTGGCGGGGAGCTGTTTTTT
CDR3 protein: CSVRAVGAGGELFF